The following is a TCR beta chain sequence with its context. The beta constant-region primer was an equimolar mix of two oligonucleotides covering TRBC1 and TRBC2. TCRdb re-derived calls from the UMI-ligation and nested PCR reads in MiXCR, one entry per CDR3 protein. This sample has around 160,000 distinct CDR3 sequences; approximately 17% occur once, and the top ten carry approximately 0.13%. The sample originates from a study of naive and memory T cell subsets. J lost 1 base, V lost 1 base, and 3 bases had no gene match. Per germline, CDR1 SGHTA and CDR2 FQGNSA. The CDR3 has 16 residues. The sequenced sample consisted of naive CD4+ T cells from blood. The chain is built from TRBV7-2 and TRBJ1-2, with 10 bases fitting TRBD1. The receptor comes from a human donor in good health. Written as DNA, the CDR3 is TGTGCCAGCAGCTTAGTTGGGACAGGGGTTAACTATGGCTACACCTTC. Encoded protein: CASSLVGTGVNYGYTF.